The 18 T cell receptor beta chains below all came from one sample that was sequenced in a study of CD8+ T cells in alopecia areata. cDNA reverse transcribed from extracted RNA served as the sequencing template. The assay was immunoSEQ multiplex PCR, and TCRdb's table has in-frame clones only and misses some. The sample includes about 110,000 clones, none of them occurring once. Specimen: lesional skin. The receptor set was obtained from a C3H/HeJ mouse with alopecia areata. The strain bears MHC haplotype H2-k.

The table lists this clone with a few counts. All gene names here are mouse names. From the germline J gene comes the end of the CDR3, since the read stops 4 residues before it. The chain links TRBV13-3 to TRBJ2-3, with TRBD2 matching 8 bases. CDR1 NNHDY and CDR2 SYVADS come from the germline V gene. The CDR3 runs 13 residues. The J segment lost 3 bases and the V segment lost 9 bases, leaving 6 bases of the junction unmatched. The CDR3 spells CATLGGRAETLYF. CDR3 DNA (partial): TGTGCCACCCTGGGGGGCCGCGCAGAA.

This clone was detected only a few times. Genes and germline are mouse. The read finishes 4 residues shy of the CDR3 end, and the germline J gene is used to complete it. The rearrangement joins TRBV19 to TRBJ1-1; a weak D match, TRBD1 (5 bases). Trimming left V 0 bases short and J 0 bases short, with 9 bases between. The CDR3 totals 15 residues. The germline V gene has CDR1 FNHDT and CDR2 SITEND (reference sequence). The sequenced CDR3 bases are TGTGCCAGCAGTATAGATCGCAGGGCAAACACA. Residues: CASSIDRRANT. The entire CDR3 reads CASSIDRRANTEVFF.

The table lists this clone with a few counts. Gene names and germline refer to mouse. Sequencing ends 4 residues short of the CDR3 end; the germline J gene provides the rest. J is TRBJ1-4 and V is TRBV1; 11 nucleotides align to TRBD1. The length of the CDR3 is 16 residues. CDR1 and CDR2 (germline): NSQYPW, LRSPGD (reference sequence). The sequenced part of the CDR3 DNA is TGCACCTGCAGTGCAGATGGGACAGGGGGTGTCGAA. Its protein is CTCSADGTGGVE. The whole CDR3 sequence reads CTCSADGTGGVERLFF.

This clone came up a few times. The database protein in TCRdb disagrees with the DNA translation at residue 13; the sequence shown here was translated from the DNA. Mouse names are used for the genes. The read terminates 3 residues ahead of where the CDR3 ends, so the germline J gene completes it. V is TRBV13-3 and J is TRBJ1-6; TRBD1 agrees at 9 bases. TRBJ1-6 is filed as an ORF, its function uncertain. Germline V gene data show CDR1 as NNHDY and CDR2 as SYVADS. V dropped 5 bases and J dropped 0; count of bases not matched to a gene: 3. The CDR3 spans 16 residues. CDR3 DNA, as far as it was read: TGTGCCAGCAGGGGACAGGGTCCTTCCTATAATTCGCCC. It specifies CASRGQGPSYNSP. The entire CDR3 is CASRGQGPSYNSPLYF.

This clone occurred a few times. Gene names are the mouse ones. CDR3 DNA (partial): TGTGCCAGCAGTTGGGGGGGCGCGGCT. This encodes CASSWGGAA. In full, the CDR3 is CASSWGGAAEQFF. This chain joins TRBV19 and TRBJ2-1, with 9 bases lining up with TRBD2. The read comes to an end 4 residues before the CDR3 does, leaving the germline J gene to fill in the end. Germline CDR1 and CDR2: FNHDT and SITEND (reference sequence). The CDR3 contains 13 residues.

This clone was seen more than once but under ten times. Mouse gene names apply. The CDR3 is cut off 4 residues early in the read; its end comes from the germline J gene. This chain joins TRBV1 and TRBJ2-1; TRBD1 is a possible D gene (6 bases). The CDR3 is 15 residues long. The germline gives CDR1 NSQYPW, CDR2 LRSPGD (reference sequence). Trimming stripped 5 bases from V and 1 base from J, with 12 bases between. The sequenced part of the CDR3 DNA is TGCACCTGCAGTTTCCGGGACATCAACTATGCT. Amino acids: CTCSFRDINYA. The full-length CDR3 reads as CTCSFRDINYAEQFF.

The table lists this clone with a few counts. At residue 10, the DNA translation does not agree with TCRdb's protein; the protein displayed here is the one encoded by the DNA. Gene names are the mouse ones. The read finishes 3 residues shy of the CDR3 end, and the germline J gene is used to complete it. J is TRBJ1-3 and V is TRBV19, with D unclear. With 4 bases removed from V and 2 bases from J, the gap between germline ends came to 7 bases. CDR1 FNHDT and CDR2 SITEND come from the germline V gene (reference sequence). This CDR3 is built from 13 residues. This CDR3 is CASSSDTGNTLYF. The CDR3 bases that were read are TGTGCCAGCAGTTCCGACACTGGAAATACG. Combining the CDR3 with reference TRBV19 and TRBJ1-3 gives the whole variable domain GGIITQTPKFLIGQEGQKLTLKCQQNFNHDTMYWYRQDSGKGLRLIYYSITENDLQKGDLSEGYDASREKKSSFSLTVTSAQKNEMAVFLCASSSDTGNTLYFGEGSRLIVV.

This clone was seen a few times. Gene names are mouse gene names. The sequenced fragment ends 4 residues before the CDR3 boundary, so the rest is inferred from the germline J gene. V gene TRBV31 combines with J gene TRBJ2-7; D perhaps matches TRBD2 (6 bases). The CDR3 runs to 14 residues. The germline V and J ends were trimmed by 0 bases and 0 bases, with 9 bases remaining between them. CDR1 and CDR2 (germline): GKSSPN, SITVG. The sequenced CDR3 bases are TGTGCCTGGAGTCTGGGGGGTTCCTCCTAT. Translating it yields CAWSLGGSSY. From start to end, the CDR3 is CAWSLGGSSYEQYF.

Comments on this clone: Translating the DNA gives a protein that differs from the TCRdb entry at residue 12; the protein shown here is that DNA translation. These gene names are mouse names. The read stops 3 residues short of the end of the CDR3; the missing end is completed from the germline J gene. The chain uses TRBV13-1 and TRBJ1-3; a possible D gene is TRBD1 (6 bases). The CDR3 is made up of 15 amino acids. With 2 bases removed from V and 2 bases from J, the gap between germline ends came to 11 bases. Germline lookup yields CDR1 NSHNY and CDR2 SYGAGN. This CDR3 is CASSEAGTPGNTLYF. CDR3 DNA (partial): TGTGCCAGCAGTGAGGCCGGGACACCTGGAAATACG.

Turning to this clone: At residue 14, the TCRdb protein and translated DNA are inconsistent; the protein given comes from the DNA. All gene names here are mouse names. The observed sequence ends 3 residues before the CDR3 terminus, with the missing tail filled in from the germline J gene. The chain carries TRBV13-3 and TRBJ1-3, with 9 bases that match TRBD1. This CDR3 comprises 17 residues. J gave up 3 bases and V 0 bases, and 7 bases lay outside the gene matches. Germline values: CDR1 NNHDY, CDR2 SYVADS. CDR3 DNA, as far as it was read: TGTGCCAGCAGTGATGCCTGGACAGGGGAGGGTGGAAATACG. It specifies CASSDAWTGEGGNT. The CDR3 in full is CASSDAWTGEGGNTLYF.

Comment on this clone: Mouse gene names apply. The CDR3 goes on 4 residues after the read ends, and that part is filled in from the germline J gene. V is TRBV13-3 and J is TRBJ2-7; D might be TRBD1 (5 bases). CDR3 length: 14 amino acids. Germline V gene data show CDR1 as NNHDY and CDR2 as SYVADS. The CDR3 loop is CASSESQGKDEQYF. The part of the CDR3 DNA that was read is TGTGCCAGCAGTGAAAGTCAGGGAAAAGAT.

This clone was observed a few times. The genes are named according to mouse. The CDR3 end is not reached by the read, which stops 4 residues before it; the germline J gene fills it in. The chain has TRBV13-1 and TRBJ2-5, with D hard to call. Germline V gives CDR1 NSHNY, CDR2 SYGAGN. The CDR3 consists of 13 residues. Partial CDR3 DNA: TGTGCCAGCAGTGATGCACAGTGGGAC. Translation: CASSDAQWD. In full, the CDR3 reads CASSDAQWDTQYF.

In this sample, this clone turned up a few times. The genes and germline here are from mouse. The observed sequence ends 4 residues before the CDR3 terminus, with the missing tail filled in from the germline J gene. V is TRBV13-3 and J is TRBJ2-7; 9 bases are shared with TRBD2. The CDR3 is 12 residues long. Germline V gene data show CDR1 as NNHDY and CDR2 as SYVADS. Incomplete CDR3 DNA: TGTGCCAGCAAGACTGGGGGTAAT. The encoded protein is CASKTGGN. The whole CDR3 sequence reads CASKTGGNEQYF.

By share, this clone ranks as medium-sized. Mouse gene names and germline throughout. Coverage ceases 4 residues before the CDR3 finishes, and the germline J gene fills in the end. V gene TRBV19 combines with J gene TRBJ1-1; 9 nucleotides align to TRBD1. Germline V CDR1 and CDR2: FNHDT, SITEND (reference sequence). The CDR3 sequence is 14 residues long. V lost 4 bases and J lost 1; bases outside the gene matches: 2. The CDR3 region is CASSLQGANTEVFF. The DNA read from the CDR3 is TGTGCCAGCAGTCTACAGGGGGCGAACACA. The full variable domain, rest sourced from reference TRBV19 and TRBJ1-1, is GGIITQTPKFLIGQEGQKLTLKCQQNFNHDTMYWYRQDSGKGLRLIYYSITENDLQKGDLSEGYDASREKKSSFSLTVTSAQKNEMAVFLCASSLQGANTEVFFGKGTRLTVV.

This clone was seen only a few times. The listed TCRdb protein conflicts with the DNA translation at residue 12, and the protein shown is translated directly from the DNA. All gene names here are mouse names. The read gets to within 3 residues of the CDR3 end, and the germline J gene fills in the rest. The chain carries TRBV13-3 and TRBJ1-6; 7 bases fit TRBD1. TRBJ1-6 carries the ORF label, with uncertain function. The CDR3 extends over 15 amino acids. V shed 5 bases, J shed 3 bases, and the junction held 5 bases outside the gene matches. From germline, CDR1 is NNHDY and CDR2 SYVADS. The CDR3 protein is CASSLGTDYNSPLYF. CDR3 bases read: TGTGCCAGCAGCCTTGGGACAGACTATAATTCGCCC.

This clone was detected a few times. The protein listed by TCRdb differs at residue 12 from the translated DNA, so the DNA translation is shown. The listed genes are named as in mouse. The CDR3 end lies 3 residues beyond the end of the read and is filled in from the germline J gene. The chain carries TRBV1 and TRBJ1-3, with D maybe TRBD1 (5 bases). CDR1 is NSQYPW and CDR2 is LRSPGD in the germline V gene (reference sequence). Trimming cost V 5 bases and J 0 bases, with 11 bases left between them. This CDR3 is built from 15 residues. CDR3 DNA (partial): TGCACCTGCAGTATCCGGACAAATTCTGGAAATACG. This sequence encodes CTCSIRTNSGNT. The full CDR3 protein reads CTCSIRTNSGNTLYF.

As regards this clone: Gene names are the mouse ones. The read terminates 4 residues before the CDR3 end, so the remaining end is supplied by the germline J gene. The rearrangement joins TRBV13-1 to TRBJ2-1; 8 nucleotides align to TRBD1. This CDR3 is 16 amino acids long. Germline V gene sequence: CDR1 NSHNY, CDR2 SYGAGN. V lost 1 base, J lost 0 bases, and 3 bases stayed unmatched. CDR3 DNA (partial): TGTGCCAGCAGTGATCCGGACAGGGATAACTATGCT. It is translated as CASSDPDRDNYA. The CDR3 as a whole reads CASSDPDRDNYAEQFF.

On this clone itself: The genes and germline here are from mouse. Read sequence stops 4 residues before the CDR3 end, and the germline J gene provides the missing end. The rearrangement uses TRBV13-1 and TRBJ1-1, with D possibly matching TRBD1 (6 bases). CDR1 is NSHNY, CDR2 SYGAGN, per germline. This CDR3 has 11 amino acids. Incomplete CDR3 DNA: TGTGCCAGCCCCACAGGGCCA. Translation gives CASPTGP. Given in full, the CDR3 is CASPTGPEVFF.